A single sample is the source of the 31 T cell receptor beta chains below, sequenced in a study of cytomegalovirus exposure and HLA in healthy donors (dated by TCRdb to 2016 to 2017). The library relied on the immunoSEQ multiplex PCR assay. A mixture of 60 forward primers for TCR Vbeta segments and 13 reverse primers for TCR Jbeta segments was used in the multiplex PCR. Not all clones reach the TCRdb copy of this immuneACCESS table, which keeps in-frame sequences only. Checked studies attribute under half of the gap to unresolved V genes and leave the rest unexplained. Here the sample has about 120,000 clones; around a tenth occur a single time. Jointly, the top ten make up roughly 3% of the sample. Sequenced sample: PBMCs. The receptors were gathered from a man aged 25 to 40 in good health and CMV-seronegative.

This chain joins TRBV5-4 and TRBJ1-4, with 7 bases identical to TRBD1. This CDR3 has 13 amino acids. Trimming took 4 bases from V and 11 from J; bases not matched to a gene: 8. CDR1 and CDR2 (germline): SGHNT, YYREEE (reference sequence). CDR3 sequence reads: CASSLDRVEKLFF. As DNA, the CDR3 is TGTGCCAGCAGCCTTGACAGGGTTGAGAAACTGTTTTTT. The entire variable domain, with the rest obtained from reference TRBV5-4 and TRBJ1-4, is as follows: ETGVTQSPTHLIKTRGQQVTLRCSSQSGHNTVSWYQQALGQGPQFIFQYYREEENGRGNFPPRFSGLQFPNYSSELNVNALELDDSALYLCASSLDRVEKLFFGSGTQLSVL.

This sequence joins TRBV2 and TRBJ1-2; TRBD1 matches 8 bases. CDR1 SNHLY and CDR2 FYNNEI come from the germline V gene. Losses at the gene ends were 1 base for V and 10 bases for J; bases not matched to a gene: 8. The CDR3 has 14 residues. CDR3 bases: TGTGCCAGCAGTGAAGGCCGCGGGACAGGAGACTACACCTTC. It translates to CASSEGRGTGDYTF.

This clone has just a few counts. The chain employs TRBV4-2 and TRBJ2-3, with 7 bases aligning to TRBD2. Germline V CDR1 and CDR2: LGHNA, YNFKEQ. The CDR3 loop spans 17 amino acids. The V segment lost 0 bases and the J segment 4 bases; nucleotides outside the gene matches: 10. CDR3 DNA: TGTGCCAGCAGCCAAGATTTTGGACTAGTCCCCCCAGATACGCAGTATTTT. Residues: CASSQDFGLVPPDTQYF.

This clone has just a few counts. The chain employs TRBV7-2 and TRBJ2-1; no firm D call. The V end lost 7 bases, the J end lost 7 bases, and 14 bases lay between the germline ends. The germline V gene has CDR1 SGHTA and CDR2 FQGNSA. The length of the CDR3 is 13 residues. The CDR3 here is CASTLYTVNEQFF. CDR3 coding DNA: TGTGCCAGCACCCTTTATACGGTGAATGAGCAGTTCTTC.

J is TRBJ2-3 and V is TRBV30; D not resolved. Germline assignment: CDR1 GTSNPN and CDR2 SVGIG (reference sequence). V lost 0 bases, J lost 6 bases, and 4 bases lay in between. CDR3 length: 11 residues. The CDR3 is CAWSVSDTQYF. The CDR3 nucleotides are TGTGCCTGGAGTGTTTCGGATACGCAGTATTTT.

This clone has more than one count but fewer than ten. CDR3 in amino acids: CAWSVPQPTGANVLTF. CDR3 coding DNA: TGTGCCTGGAGTGTACCACAGCCTACTGGGGCCAACGTCCTGACTTTC. The chain couples TRBV30 to TRBJ2-6; no reliable D call. Germline V gene sequence: CDR1 GTSNPN, CDR2 SVGIG (reference sequence). The CDR3 extends over 16 amino acids. Trimming shortened V by 0 bases and J by 2 bases, and 11 bases separated the two germline ends.

This clone was seen at least ten times. The chain recombines TRBV25-1 with TRBJ2-2; 7 positions match TRBD1. Germline V gene lookup returns CDR1 MGHDK and CDR2 SYGVNS. The CDR3 loop spans 15 amino acids. J was trimmed by 1 base and V by 5 bases; bases with no gene match: 4. The CDR3 nucleotides read TGTGCCAGCAGTCGACAGGGACGGAACACCGGGGAGCTGTTTTTT. Translated: CASSRQGRNTGELFF.

This clone was detected only a few times. The chain is built from TRBV4-1 and TRBJ2-2, with TRBD1 matching 10 bases. CDR3 length: 16 amino acids. The V gene end was trimmed by 1 base and the J gene end by 7 bases; junction bases not matched to a gene: 6. The germline gives CDR1 MGHRA, CDR2 YSYEKL. The CDR3 DNA sequence: TGCGCCAGCAGCCAAGGACTGGGACAGGGGCACGGGGAGCTGTTTTTT. Encoded protein: CASSQGLGQGHGELFF.

V is TRBV2 and J is TRBJ2-7; 8 bases align to TRBD2. The CDR3 has 13 amino acids. Trimming cost V 3 bases and J 2 bases; bases outside gene matches: 0. The germline CDR1 and CDR2 sequences are SNHLY and FYNNEI. The CDR3 loop reads CASSDSGAYEQYF. CDR3 in DNA: TGTGCCAGCAGTGATAGCGGGGCCTACGAGCAGTACTTC. The variable domain in full, with the rest retrieved from reference TRBV2 and TRBJ2-7, is EPEVTQTPSHQVTQMGQEVILRCVPISNHLYFYWYRQILGQKVEFLVSFYNNEISEKSEIFDDQFSVERPDGSNFTLKIRSTKLEDSAMYFCASSDSGAYEQYFGPGTRLTVT.

The V and J genes are TRBV7-3 and TRBJ1-1; D is perhaps TRBD1 (6 bases). This CDR3 comprises 16 residues. V lost 2 bases and J lost 5, with 18 bases in between. The V gene's germline CDR1 is SGHTA and CDR2 FQGTGA. CDR3 in DNA: TGTGCCAGCAGCTTAGTGTTAGTAGGGGGAAAGACTGAAGCTTTCTTT. Amino acid sequence: CASSLVLVGGKTEAFF.

The rearrangement joins TRBV6-5 to TRBJ2-7, with 10 bases identical to TRBD2. The V gene end was trimmed by 2 bases and the J gene end by 3 bases; junction bases not matched to a gene: 4. Germline V gene data show CDR1 as MNHEY and CDR2 as SVGAGI. The CDR3 spans 15 residues. The CDR3 DNA reads as TGTGCCAGCAGTTACCCTAGCGGGAGTGGCTACGAGCAGTACTTC. This codes for CASSYPSGSGYEQYF.

This rearrangement joins TRBV19 to TRBJ2-7, with D possibly matching TRBD2 (5 bases). V gave up 3 bases and J gave up 4 bases, with 10 bases separating them. The V gene's germline CDR1 is LNHDA and CDR2 SQIVND (reference sequence). The CDR3 runs to 13 residues. DNA of the CDR3: TGTGCCAGTAGTATTAAGGTAGCGTACGAGCAGTACTTC. Its translation is CASSIKVAYEQYF.

The chain employs TRBV13 and TRBJ2-7; 7 bases agree with TRBD2. V shed 5 bases, J shed 0 bases, and the junction held 10 bases outside the gene matches. The germline V gene has CDR1 PRHDT and CDR2 FYEKMQ (reference sequence). CDR3 length: 16 amino acids. CDR3 nucleotides: TGTGCCAGCAGCATGAACCTGGGACTAACCTCCTACGAGCAGTACTTC. Translation: CASSMNLGLTSYEQYF.

This clone was seen more than once but under ten times. This chain uses TRBV29-1 with TRBJ2-1, with no clear D. This CDR3 contains 10 residues. The ends were cut back, 8 bases at V and 6 bases at J, with 8 bases in the middle. Germline V CDR1 and CDR2: SQVTM, ANQGSEA. CDR3 residues: CSLGGNEQFF. The CDR3 bases are TGCAGCCTCGGCGGCAATGAGCAGTTCTTC.

The chain uses TRBV4-1 and TRBJ2-7; TRBD1 might be the D (5 bases). This CDR3 has 14 residues. In germline, CDR1 is MGHRA, CDR2 YSYEKL. V lost 1 base and J lost 0, with 7 bases in between. The CDR3 reads CASSQGTFSYEQYF. The CDR3 DNA reads as TGCGCCAGCAGCCAAGGGACATTCTCCTACGAGCAGTACTTC.

The gene calls are TRBV19 and TRBJ2-1, with 7 nucleotides matching TRBD2. Germline-derived CDR1 and CDR2 are LNHDA and SQIVND (reference sequence). Losses at the gene ends were 2 bases for V and 6 bases for J; bases not matched to a gene: 7. There are 15 residues in the CDR3. As DNA, the CDR3 is TGTGCCAGTAGTATAATGGGAGGGCCTCTCAATGAGCAGTTCTTC. Its protein is CASSIMGGPLNEQFF.

The V and J genes are TRBV19 and TRBJ1-5, with 8 bases fitting TRBD1. With V trimmed by 6 bases and J by 0 bases, 7 bases remained unmatched. Looked up from germline, CDR1 is LNHDA and CDR2 is SQIVND (reference sequence). CDR3 size: 16 residues. CDR3: CASRHGQGDSNQPQHF. In DNA, the CDR3 is TGTGCCAGTAGGCATGGACAGGGCGATAGCAATCAGCCCCAGCATTTT.

This clone was counted a few times. The gene calls are TRBV19 and TRBJ1-4; D is possibly TRBD1 (5 bases). The germline V and J ends were trimmed by 6 bases and 7 bases, with 15 bases remaining between them. Germline V gene data show CDR1 as LNHDA and CDR2 as SQIVND (reference sequence). This CDR3 comprises 14 residues. In nucleotides, the CDR3 is TGTGCCAGTAGGGCCCGGCAGGGCGGTGAAAAACTGTTTTTT. Translated: CASRARQGGEKLFF.

The rearrangement links TRBV4-3 to TRBJ2-5; 7 nucleotides align to TRBD1. The CDR3 is 17 residues long. Germline assignment: CDR1 LGHNA and CDR2 YSLEER. The J segment lost 0 bases and the V segment lost 1 base, leaving 8 bases of the junction unmatched. The CDR3 DNA reads TGCGCCAGCAGCCAAGGCCCCGGGACAGCGTACCAAGAGACCCAGTACTTC. Amino acid sequence: CASSQGPGTAYQETQYF.

This clone has a handful of counts. V and J are TRBV6-5 and TRBJ1-4, with a weak D call TRBD1 (5 bases). Looked up from germline, CDR1 is MNHEY and CDR2 is SVGAGI. Trimming stripped 5 bases from V and 1 base from J, with 11 bases between. The CDR3 is made up of 15 amino acids. CDR3 in DNA: TGTGCCAGCAGTCCGGGTCAGGGAACTAATGAAAAACTGTTTTTT. It encodes CASSPGQGTNEKLFF.

Only a few counts were recorded for this clone. This chain links TRBV7-2 with TRBJ2-2, with TRBD1 identical over 10 bases. This CDR3 spans 16 amino acids. After removal of 10 bases from V and 4 bases from J, the junction contained 12 bases not matched to a gene. The germline gives CDR1 SGHTA, CDR2 FQGNSA. In nucleotides, the CDR3 is TGTGCCAAAGCGGGGTCCGGGACAGGGGTCACCGGGGAGCTGTTTTTT. It encodes CAKAGSGTGVTGELFF.

This clone showed up just a few times. This chain joins TRBV5-4 and TRBJ2-5; the match to TRBD2 covers 9 bases. The V and J ends lost 1 base and 4 bases, in that order; junction bases with no gene match: 2. Germline loops: CDR1 SGHNT, CDR2 YYREEE (reference sequence). The CDR3 is 14 residues long. DNA of the CDR3: TGTGCCAGCAGCTTGCTAGCGGGGTTAGAGACCCAGTACTTC. Its protein product is CASSLLAGLETQYF.

The chain couples TRBV7-9 to TRBJ1-1; tentatively, D is TRBD1 (5 bases). This CDR3 spans 13 amino acids. CDR1 SEHNR and CDR2 FQNEAQ come from the germline V gene (reference sequence). The V gene lost 5 bases and the J gene lost 3 bases, with 10 bases spanning the gap. The CDR3 loop reads CASSLTGDTEAFF. The CDR3 region has the DNA TGTGCCAGCAGCCTCACGGGGGACACTGAAGCTTTCTTT.

This clone has only a few counts. This chain joins TRBV10-1 and TRBJ2-5, with 9 positions matching TRBD2. Looked up from germline, CDR1 is WNHNN and CDR2 is SYGVQD (reference sequence). The CDR3 spans 16 residues. Trimming took 2 bases from V and 1 from J; bases not matched to a gene: 5. The CDR3 region is CASSEATSGGQETQYF. The CDR3 region has the DNA TGCGCCAGCAGTGAGGCGACTAGCGGAGGCCAAGAGACCCAGTACTTC.

The chain links TRBV4-1 to TRBJ2-7, with D perhaps TRBD2 (5 bases). Germline CDR1 and CDR2: MGHRA and YSYEKL. CDR3 length: 16 amino acids. The ends were cut back, 1 base at V and 1 base at J, with 14 bases in the middle. The CDR3 coding sequence is TGCGCCAGCAGCCAAGTGTCCGGGATTGGATCCTACGAGCAGTACTTC. It codes for CASSQVSGIGSYEQYF.

The chain combines TRBV10-1 with TRBJ2-1, with 7 bases aligning to TRBD1. The germline gives CDR1 WNHNN, CDR2 SYGVQD (reference sequence). After removal of 9 bases from V and 9 bases from J, the junction contained 8 bases not matched to a gene. This CDR3 contains 12 residues. This CDR3 is CASSTGPSEQFF. The CDR3 nucleotides are TGCGCCAGTTCGACAGGGCCGAGTGAGCAGTTCTTC.

The CDR3 loop is CASSLTDRAYEQYF. DNA for the CDR3: TGTGCCAGCAGCTTAACGGACAGGGCCTACGAGCAGTACTTC. V gene TRBV7-8 combines with J gene TRBJ2-7; 8 bases align to TRBD1. This CDR3 contains 14 residues. V lost 2 bases to trimming and J lost 2 bases; unmatched junction nucleotides: 2. The germline CDR1 and CDR2 sequences are SGHVS and FQNEAQ.

This clone was seen a few times. This sequence joins TRBV29-1 and TRBJ1-1, with TRBD1 matching over 8 bases. CDR3 size: 13 residues. CDR1 is SQVTM and CDR2 is ANQGSEA in the germline V gene. Trimming took 6 bases from V and 1 from J; bases not matched to a gene: 4. CDR3 in DNA: TGCAGCGTCCCCGGGACAGGGAACACTGAAGCTTTCTTT. Translated, it gives CSVPGTGNTEAFF.

Only a few counts were recorded for this clone. This chain links TRBV5-5 with TRBJ1-2; D not certain. Germline assignment: CDR1 SGHKS and CDR2 YYEKEE (reference sequence). The CDR3 is 13 amino acids. Deletions cut 6 bases from V and 4 bases from J, with 13 bases between. CDR3 sequence reads: CASNNQRGYGYTF. The CDR3 DNA reads TGTGCCAGCAATAACCAGCGAGGCTATGGCTACACCTTC. Full variable domain (remainder filled in from reference TRBV5-5 and TRBJ1-2): DAGVTQSPTHLIKTRGQQVTLRCSPISGHKSVSWYQQVLGQGPQFIFQYYEKEERGRGNFPDRFSARQFPNYSSELNVNALLLGDSALYLCASNNQRGYGYTFGSGTRLTVV.

This clone was counted between two and nine times. The CDR3 protein is CASSGHRDRGNNQPQHF. In nucleotides, the CDR3 is TGTGCCAGTAGTGGCCACCGGGACAGGGGAAACAATCAGCCCCAGCATTTT. The genes are TRBV19 and TRBJ1-5, with 10 positions matching TRBD1. The junction had 10 bases not matched to a gene; V was cut back by 5 bases and J by 3 bases. The CDR3 contains 17 residues. Germline CDR1 reads LNHDA; CDR2 reads SQIVND (reference sequence).

This clone has just a few counts. The rearrangement links TRBV6-1 to TRBJ1-1; perhaps TRBD1 as D (6 bases). Germline CDR1 MNHNS, CDR2 SASEGT. The CDR3 totals 18 residues. Trimming took off 2 bases at V and 1 base at J, with 20 bases between the two ends. This chain's CDR3 is CASSESPRGRGKNTEAFF. The CDR3 DNA sequence: TGTGCCAGCAGTGAATCCCCCAGGGGCAGAGGGAAGAACACTGAAGCTTTCTTT.